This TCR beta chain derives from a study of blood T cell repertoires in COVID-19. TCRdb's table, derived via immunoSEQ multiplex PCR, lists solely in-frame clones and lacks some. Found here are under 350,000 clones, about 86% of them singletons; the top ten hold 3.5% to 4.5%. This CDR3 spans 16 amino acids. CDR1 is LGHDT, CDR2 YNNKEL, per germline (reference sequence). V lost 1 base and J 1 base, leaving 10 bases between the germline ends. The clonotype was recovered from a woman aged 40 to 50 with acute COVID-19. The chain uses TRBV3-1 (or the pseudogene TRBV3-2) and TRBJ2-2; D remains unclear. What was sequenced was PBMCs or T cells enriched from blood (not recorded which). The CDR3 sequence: CASSQGQPQNTGELFF. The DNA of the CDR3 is TGTGCCAGCAGCCAAGGACAACCCCAGAACACCGGGGAGCTGTTTTTT.